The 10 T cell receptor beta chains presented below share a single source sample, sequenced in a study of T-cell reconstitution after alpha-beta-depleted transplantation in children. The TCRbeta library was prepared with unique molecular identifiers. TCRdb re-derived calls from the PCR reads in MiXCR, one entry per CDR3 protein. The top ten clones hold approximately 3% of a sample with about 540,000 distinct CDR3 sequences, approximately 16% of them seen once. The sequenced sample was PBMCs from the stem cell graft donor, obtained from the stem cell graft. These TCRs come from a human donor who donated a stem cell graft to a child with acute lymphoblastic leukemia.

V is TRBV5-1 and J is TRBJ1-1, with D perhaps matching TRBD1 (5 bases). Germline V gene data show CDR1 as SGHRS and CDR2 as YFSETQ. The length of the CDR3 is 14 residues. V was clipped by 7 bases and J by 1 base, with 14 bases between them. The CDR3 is CASGGNGGNTEAFF. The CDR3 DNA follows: TGCGCCAGCGGCGGGAATGGGGGGAACACTGAAGCTTTCTTT. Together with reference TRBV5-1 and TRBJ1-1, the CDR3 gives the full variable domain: KAGVTQTPRYLIKTRGQQVTLSCSPISGHRSVSWYQQTPGQGLQFLFEYFSETQRNKGNFPGRFSGRQFSNSRSEMNVSTLELGDSALYLCASGGNGGNTEAFFGQGTRLTVV.

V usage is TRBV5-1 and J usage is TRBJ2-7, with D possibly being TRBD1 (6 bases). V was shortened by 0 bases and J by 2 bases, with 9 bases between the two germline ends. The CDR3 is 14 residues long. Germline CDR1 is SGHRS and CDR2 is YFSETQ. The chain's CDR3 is CASSLGQVAYEQYF. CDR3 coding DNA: TGCGCCAGCAGCTTGGGACAGGTCGCCTACGAGCAGTACTTC.

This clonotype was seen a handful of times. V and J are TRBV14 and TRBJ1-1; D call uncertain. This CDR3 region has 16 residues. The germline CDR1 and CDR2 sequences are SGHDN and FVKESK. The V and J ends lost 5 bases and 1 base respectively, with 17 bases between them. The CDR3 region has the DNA TGTGCCAGCAGCAAGAATATTCTATGGGGGAACACTGAAGCTTTCTTT. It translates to CASSKNILWGNTEAFF.

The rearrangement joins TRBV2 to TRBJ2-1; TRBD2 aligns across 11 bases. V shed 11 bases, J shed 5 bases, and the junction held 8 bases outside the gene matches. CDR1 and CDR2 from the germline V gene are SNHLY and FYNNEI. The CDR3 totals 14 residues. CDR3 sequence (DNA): TGTGCCTTCCAAAAACTAGCGGGGGACAATGAGCAGTTCTTC. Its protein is CAFQKLAGDNEQFF. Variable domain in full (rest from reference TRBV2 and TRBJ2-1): EPEVTQTPSHQVTQMGQEVILRCVPISNHLYFYWYRQILGQKVEFLVSFYNNEISEKSEIFDDQFSVERPDGSNFTLKIRSTKLEDSAMYFCAFQKLAGDNEQFFGPGTRLTVL.

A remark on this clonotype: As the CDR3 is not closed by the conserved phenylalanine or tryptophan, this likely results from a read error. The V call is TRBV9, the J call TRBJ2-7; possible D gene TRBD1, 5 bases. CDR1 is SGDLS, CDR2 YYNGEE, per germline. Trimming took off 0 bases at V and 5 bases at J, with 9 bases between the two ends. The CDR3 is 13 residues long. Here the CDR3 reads CASSVAPRDEQYL. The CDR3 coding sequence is TGTGCCAGCAGCGTAGCTCCCAGGGACGAGCAGTACTTG.

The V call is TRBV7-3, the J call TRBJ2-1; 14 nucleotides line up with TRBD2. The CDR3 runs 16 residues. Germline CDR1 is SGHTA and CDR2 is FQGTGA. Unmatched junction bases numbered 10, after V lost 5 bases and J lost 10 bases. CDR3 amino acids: CASSDIPGLAGEEQFF. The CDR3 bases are TGTGCCAGCAGCGACATACCGGGACTAGCGGGAGAAGAGCAGTTCTTC.

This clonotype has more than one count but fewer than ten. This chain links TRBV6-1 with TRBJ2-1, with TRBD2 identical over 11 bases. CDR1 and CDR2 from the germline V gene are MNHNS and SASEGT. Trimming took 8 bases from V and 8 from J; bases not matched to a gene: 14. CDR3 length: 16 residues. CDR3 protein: CASAGETSGSVDEQFF. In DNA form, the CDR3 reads TGTGCCAGCGCCGGGGAAACTAGCGGGAGTGTCGATGAGCAGTTCTTC.

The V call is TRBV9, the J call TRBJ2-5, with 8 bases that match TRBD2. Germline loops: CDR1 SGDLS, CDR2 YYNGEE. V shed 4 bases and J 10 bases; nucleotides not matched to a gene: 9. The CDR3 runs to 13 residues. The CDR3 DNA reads TGTGCCAGCAGCTCGGGACTAGGCTGGGGCCAGTACTTC. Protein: CASSSGLGWGQYF.

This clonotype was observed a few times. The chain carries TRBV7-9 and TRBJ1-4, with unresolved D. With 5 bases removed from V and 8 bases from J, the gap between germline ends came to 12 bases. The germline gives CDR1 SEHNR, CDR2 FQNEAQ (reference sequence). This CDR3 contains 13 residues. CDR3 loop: CASSGGWREKLFF. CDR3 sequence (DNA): TGTGCCAGCAGCGGAGGATGGAGAGAAAAACTGTTTTTT.

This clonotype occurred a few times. The CDR3 protein is CASSYWGRSEQFF. The CDR3 DNA reads TGTGCCAGCAGTTATTGGGGCAGGAGTGAGCAGTTCTTC. The J gene is TRBJ2-1, the V gene TRBV6-2 or TRBV6-3, with D possibly being TRBD1 (5 bases). The CDR3 sequence is 13 residues long. Germline CDR1 MNHEY, CDR2 SVGEGT. The ends were cut back, 3 bases at V and 9 bases at J, with 12 bases in the middle.